This T cell receptor (beta chain) was recorded in a study of control samples from healthy donors and cancer patients (TCRdb year 2020). The CDR3 contains 15 residues, cysteine and phenylalanine counted. The DNA shown is the 45-base CDR3, in frame from base 1. V is shortened by 0 bases, J by 5 bases, and the region joining them spans 12 bases. The germline V gene provides CDR1 SGHRS and CDR2 YFSETQ. Turning to this clone: No antigen is known for it. Per-base quality was not reported, and no clone a single base away is much larger than it.

The library was prepared using the immunoSEQ multiplex PCR assay. This is the immuneACCESS table as TCRdb keeps it, with only in-frame sequences that have V and J called. A part of the clones is gone; compared with another copy, unresolved V genes explain less than half, and the rest is unexplained. A total of under 75,000 clones appear in this sample, 85% of them only once. The ten largest account for roughly 5% of the sample. The source is a middle-aged man in good health. The sequencing sample was made of blood. The chain is encoded by TRBV5-1 joined to TRBJ2-1; D gene: possibly TRBD2, on 6 matching bases. The nucleotide sequence reads TGCGCCAGCAGCTTGGTGGCGGGGCCCAACAATGAGCAGTTCTTC. Its translation is CASSLVAGPNNEQFF. With the portions outside the CDR3 filled from the reference TRBV5-1 and TRBJ2-1 genes, the complete variable region becomes KAGVTQTPRYLIKTRGQQVTLSCSPISGHRSVSWYQQTPGQGLQFLFEYFSETQRNKGNFPGRFSGRQFSNSRSEMNVSTLELGDSALYLCASSLVAGPNNEQFFGPGTRLTVL.